The 19 T cell receptor beta chains in this list originate from one sample, sequenced in a study of Ad26.COV2.S vaccination and SARS-CoV-2 variants. Profiling relied on immunoSEQ multiplex PCR, and the TCRdb table lists in-frame clones only, not all of them. Counted here are about 390,000 clones, approximately 86% occurring once; the ten biggest clones make up 3.5%. Noted treatment: around 19 received Ad26.COV2.S at low or high dose, single or two shots; 5 received placebo; per-sample allocation not given. Day 63 after the first vaccine or placebo injection was the time point for sampling. Sequencing was performed on peripheral blood, taken in a trial of Ad26.COV2.S vaccine versus placebo. The receptor source for this set is a person aged 18-60 years who received the Ad26.COV2.S COVID-19 vaccine or a placebo.

As for this clone: Other DNA sequences in the same sample also yield this CDR3. V and J are TRBV5-4 and TRBJ1-3; a weak D match, TRBD1 (5 bases). Trimming stripped 0 bases from V and 4 bases from J, with 11 bases between. This CDR3 region has 15 residues. Germline V gene data show CDR1 as SGHNT and CDR2 as YYREEE (reference sequence). This CDR3 reads CASSLAVAGGNTIYF. DNA for the CDR3: TGTGCCAGCAGCTTGGCCGTCGCAGGGGGAAACACCATATATTTT.

The chain is built from TRBV7-9 and TRBJ1-2, with D uncertain. This CDR3 region has 12 residues. V lost 8 bases, J lost 6 bases, and 13 bases lay in between. Germline loops: CDR1 SEHNR, CDR2 FQNEAQ (reference sequence). CDR3 region: CASSTREDGYTF. The CDR3 DNA follows: TGTGCCAGCTCGACAAGGGAGGATGGCTACACCTTC.

The V call is TRBV29-1, the J call TRBJ1-4, with TRBD1 as a possible D gene (5 bases). V dropped 7 bases and J dropped 4 bases, with 10 bases sitting between them. The CDR3 covers 12 residues. Germline V CDR1 and CDR2: SQVTM, ANQGSEA. The DNA of the CDR3 is TGCAGCGCCCGGGACCATAATGAAAAACTGTTTTTT. It codes for CSARDHNEKLFF.

Only one count was recorded for this clone. The rearrangement uses TRBV6-5 and TRBJ1-4, with D perhaps matching TRBD1 (5 bases). Germline-derived CDR1 and CDR2 are MNHEY and SVGAGI. With 5 bases removed from V and 7 bases from J, the gap between germline ends came to 14 bases. This CDR3 is built from 14 residues. The DNA of the CDR3 is TGTGCCAGCAGTCCCCGGGGCCGTGGTGAAAAACTGTTTTTT. Residues: CASSPRGRGEKLFF.

The J gene is TRBJ2-7, the V gene TRBV7-8; 8 bases are shared with TRBD1. Germline CDR1 reads SGHVS; CDR2 reads FQNEAQ. Trimming cost V 4 bases and J 2 bases; bases outside gene matches: 7. The CDR3 sequence is 15 residues long. The CDR3 loop reads CASSSRTGKTYEQYF. CDR3 DNA sequence: TGTGCCAGCAGCTCAAGGACAGGGAAGACCTACGAGCAGTACTTC.

This chain joins TRBV7-9 and TRBJ2-5, with 8 bases lining up with TRBD1. Per the germline V gene, CDR1 is SEHNR and CDR2 is FQNEAQ (reference sequence). The CDR3 contains 15 residues. The trim removed 5 bases at V and 5 bases at J, leaving 10 bases unmatched. The chain's CDR3 is CASSTGQGIVETQYF. The CDR3 DNA reads as TGTGCCAGCAGCACCGGACAGGGTATAGTTGAGACCCAGTACTTC.

About this clone itself: Other DNA sequences in this specimen translate into the identical CDR3. This rearrangement joins TRBV6-5 to TRBJ1-5, with D maybe TRBD1 (6 bases). This CDR3 is 15 amino acids long. The V end was cut by 4 bases, the J end by 0 bases, with 10 bases between. Germline CDR1 and CDR2: MNHEY and SVGAGI. The CDR3 DNA reads as TGTGCCAGCAGTTTGACAGGTGTTAGCAATCAGCCCCAGCATTTT. Its protein product is CASSLTGVSNQPQHF.

The chain uses TRBV5-1 and TRBJ1-6, with D tentatively TRBD1 (5 bases). CDR1 is SGHRS and CDR2 is YFSETQ in the germline V gene. The CDR3 is 15 amino acids. The V end lost 2 bases, the J end lost 5 bases, and 11 bases lay between the germline ends. CDR3 DNA: TGCGCCAGCAGCTTTGGGGGGACGGATAATTCACCCCTCCACTTT. Amino acid sequence: CASSFGGTDNSPLHF.

The CDR3 nucleotides are TGCGCCAGCAGCCAGCCAAGCAGGGGGCGTTATGGAAACACCATATATTTT. Translated: CASSQPSRGRYGNTIYF. The rearrangement uses TRBV4-1 and TRBJ1-3, with 8 bases that match TRBD1. The CDR3 is 17 amino acids. V was clipped by 3 bases and J by 3 bases; unmatched bases: 10. CDR1 is MGHRA, CDR2 YSYEKL, per germline.

The J gene is TRBJ1-1, the V gene TRBV6-5; the match to TRBD1 covers 7 bases. V was clipped by 6 bases and J by 5 bases; unmatched bases: 3. This CDR3 comprises 12 residues. Per germline, CDR1 MNHEY and CDR2 SVGAGI. The CDR3 DNA reads TGTGCCAGCAGCAGACAGGGAACTGAAGCTTTCTTT. Residues: CASSRQGTEAFF.

This clone was seen only a few times. The J gene is TRBJ1-3, the V gene TRBV6-2 or TRBV6-3; D unclear. The CDR3 loop spans 14 amino acids. The germline V gene has CDR1 MNHEY and CDR2 SVGEGT. V was shortened by 6 bases and J by 0 bases, with 9 bases between the two germline ends. CDR3 in amino acids: CASSGVDSGNTIYF. CDR3 nucleotide sequence: TGTGCCAGCAGCGGAGTTGACTCTGGAAACACCATATATTTT.

J is TRBJ2-4 and V is TRBV29-1; D not certain. V was pared by 7 bases and J by 10 bases, with 14 bases between. The CDR3 is 11 amino acids. The germline V gene has CDR1 SQVTM and CDR2 ANQGSEA. The CDR3 DNA sequence: TGCAGCGCCTCCGGGCCAAAAATTCAGTACTTC. This encodes CSASGPKIQYF.

The genes are TRBV2 and TRBJ2-3; D is uncertain. The V and J ends lost 6 bases and 0 bases respectively, with 10 bases between them. CDR1 is SNHLY, CDR2 FYNNEI, per germline. This CDR3 has 14 amino acids. The chain's CDR3 is CASRANPSTDTQYF. In DNA form, the CDR3 reads TGTGCCAGCAGAGCGAACCCTAGCACAGATACGCAGTATTTT.

The rearrangement links TRBV5-4 to TRBJ2-1; possibly TRBD1 for D (5 bases). Germline V gene sequence: CDR1 SGHNT, CDR2 YYREEE (reference sequence). Trimming took off 3 bases at V and 4 bases at J, with 8 bases between the two ends. The CDR3 is 13 residues long. The CDR3 region has the DNA TGTGCCAGCAGCTGGGGCCCATACAATGAGCAGTTCTTC. It is translated as CASSWGPYNEQFF.

The gene calls are TRBV5-1 and TRBJ2-1, with TRBD2 as a possible D gene (6 bases). The CDR3 covers 15 residues. Deletions cut 2 bases from V and 2 bases from J, with 11 bases between. Germline V CDR1 and CDR2: SGHRS, YFSETQ. The DNA of the CDR3 is TGCGCCAGCAGCTTAGGGCGGGACGCCTACAATGAGCAGTTCTTC. This gives the protein CASSLGRDAYNEQFF.

The chain is built from TRBV11-2 and TRBJ2-3; 7 bases agree with TRBD2. The ends lost 8 bases at V and 6 bases at J; junction bases unmatched: 11. Germline CDR1 and CDR2: SGHAT and FQNNGV. This CDR3 has 14 residues. This chain's CDR3 is CASLRLAEADTQYF. The CDR3 DNA is TGTGCCAGCCTGCGGCTAGCGGAAGCCGATACGCAGTATTTT.

J is TRBJ2-1 and V is TRBV20-1; the D is unclear. Per germline, CDR1 DFQATT and CDR2 SNEGSKA (reference sequence). CDR3 length: 10 amino acids. Between the trimmed V and J ends, which lost 4 bases and 5 bases, there was a span of 3 bases. The CDR3 region is CSAINNEQFF. The CDR3 coding sequence is TGCAGTGCTATAAACAATGAGCAGTTCTTC.

V is TRBV2 and J is TRBJ1-2; tentative D call: TRBD1 (5 bases). The CDR3 length is 12 residues. From germline, CDR1 is SNHLY and CDR2 FYNNEI. The germline V and J ends were trimmed by 8 bases and 2 bases, with 9 bases remaining between them. The CDR3 sequence is CASFRVNYGYTF. In nucleotides, the CDR3 is TGTGCCAGCTTCAGGGTAAACTATGGCTACACCTTC.

The chain joins TRBV28 to TRBJ2-3; the D gene is possibly TRBD2 (6 bases). The CDR3 length is 14 residues. V was pared by 7 bases and J by 9 bases, with 20 bases between. Germline CDR1 reads MDHEN; CDR2 reads SYDVKM. In DNA form, the CDR3 reads TGTGCCAGCAACCCCGGGACTCCGCAGAGGACGCAGTATTTT. This gives the protein CASNPGTPQRTQYF.